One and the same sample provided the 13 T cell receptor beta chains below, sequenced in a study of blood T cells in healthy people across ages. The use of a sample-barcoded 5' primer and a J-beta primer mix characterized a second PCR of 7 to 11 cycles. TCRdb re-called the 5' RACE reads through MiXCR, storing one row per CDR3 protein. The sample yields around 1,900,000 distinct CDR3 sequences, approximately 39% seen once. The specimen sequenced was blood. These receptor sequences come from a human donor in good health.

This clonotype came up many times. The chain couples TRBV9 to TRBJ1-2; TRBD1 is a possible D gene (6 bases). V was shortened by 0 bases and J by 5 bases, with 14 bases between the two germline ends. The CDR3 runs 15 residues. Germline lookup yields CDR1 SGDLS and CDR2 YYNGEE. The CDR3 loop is CASSVDPDRPYGYTF. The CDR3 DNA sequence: TGTGCCAGCAGCGTAGACCCGGACAGACCTTATGGCTACACCTTC.

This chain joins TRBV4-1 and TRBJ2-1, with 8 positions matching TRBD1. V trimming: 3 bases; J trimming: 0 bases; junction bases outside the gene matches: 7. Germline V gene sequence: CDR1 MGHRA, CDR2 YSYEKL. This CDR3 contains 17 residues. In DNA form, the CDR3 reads TGCGCCAGCAGCCACTCAGACAGGGGCAGCTCCTACAATGAGCAGTTCTTC. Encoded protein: CASSHSDRGSSYNEQFF.

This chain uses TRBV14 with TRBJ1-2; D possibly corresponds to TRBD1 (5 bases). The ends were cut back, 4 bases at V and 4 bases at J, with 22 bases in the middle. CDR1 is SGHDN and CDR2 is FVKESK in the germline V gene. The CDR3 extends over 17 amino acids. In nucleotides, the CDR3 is TGTGCCAGCAGCCCTCAGAGGGGCTCCCGGGTTCTCTATGGCTACACCTTC. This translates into CASSPQRGSRVLYGYTF.

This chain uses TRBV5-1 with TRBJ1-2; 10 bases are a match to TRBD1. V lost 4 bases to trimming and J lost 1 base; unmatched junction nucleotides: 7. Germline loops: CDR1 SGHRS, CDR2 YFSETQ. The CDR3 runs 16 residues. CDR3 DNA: TGCGCCAGCAGCAACGGGCGGACAGGGGGTAACTATGGCTACACCTTC. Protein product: CASSNGRTGGNYGYTF.

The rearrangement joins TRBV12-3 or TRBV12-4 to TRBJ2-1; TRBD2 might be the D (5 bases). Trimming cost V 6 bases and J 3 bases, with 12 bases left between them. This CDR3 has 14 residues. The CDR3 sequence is CASSPGRDYNEQFF. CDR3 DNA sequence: TGTGCCAGCAGCCCCGGTCGGGACTACAATGAGCAGTTCTTC.

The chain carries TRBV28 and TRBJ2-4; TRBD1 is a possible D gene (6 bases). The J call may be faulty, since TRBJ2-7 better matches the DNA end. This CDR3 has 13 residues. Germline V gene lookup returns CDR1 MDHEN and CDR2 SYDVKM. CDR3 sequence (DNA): TGTGCCAGCAGAACCGGACAGCACTACGAGCAGTACTTC. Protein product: CASRTGQHYEQYF.

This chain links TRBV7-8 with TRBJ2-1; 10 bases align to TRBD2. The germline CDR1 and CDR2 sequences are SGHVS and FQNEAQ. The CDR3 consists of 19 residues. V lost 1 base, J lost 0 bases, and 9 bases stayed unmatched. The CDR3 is CASSLGIAGGGSSYNEQFF. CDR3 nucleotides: TGTGCCAGCAGCTTAGGAATAGCGGGGGGTGGGAGCTCCTACAATGAGCAGTTCTTC.

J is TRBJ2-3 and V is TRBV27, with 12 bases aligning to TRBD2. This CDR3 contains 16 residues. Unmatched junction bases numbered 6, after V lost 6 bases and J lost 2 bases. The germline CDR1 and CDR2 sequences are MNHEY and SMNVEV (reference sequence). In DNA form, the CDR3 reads TGTGCCAGCAGACATACTAGCGGGGGGTTCACAGATACGCAGTATTTT. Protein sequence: CASRHTSGGFTDTQYF.

This CDR3 reads CASSLAIRGRDGYTF. The CDR3 DNA is TGCGCCAGCAGCTTGGCCATCCGAGGCAGAGATGGCTACACCTTC. The chain combines TRBV5-1 with TRBJ1-2; unclear D gene. Germline V CDR1 and CDR2: SGHRS, YFSETQ. The CDR3 is made up of 15 amino acids. Trimming left V 0 bases short and J 6 bases short, with 15 bases between.

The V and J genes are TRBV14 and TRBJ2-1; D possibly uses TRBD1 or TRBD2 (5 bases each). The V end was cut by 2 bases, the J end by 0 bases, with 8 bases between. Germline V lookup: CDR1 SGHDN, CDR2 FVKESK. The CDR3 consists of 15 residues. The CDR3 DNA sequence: TGTGCCAGCAGCCAACCGGGGCTCTCCTACAATGAGCAGTTCTTC. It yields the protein CASSQPGLSYNEQFF.

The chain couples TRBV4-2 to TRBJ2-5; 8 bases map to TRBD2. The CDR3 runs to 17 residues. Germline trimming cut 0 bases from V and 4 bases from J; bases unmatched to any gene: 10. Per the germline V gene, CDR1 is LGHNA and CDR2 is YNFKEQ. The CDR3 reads CASSQERPAGAGETQYF. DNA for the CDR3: TGTGCCAGCAGCCAAGAACGCCCAGCGGGGGCGGGAGAGACCCAGTACTTC.

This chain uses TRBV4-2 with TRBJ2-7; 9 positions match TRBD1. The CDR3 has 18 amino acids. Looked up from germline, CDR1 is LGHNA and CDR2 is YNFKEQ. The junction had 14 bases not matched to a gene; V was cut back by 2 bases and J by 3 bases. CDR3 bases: TGTGCCAGCAGCCAACGCGAGCCCAACGTGGACAGGGGCTACGAGCAGTACTTC. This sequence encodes CASSQREPNVDRGYEQYF.

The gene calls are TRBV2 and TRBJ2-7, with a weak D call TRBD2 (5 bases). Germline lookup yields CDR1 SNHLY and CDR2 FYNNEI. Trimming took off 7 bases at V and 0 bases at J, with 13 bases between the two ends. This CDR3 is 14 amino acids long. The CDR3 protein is CASKSQRSSYEQYF. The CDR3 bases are TGTGCCAGCAAGTCCCAGCGGAGCTCCTACGAGCAGTACTTC.